This T cell receptor beta chain came from a study of T cell repertoires in cytomegalovirus infection. V dropped 0 bases and J dropped 2 bases, with 11 bases sitting between them. CDR1 and CDR2 (germline): SGHDT, YYEEEE. The CDR3 is 15 residues long. TCRdb used MiXCR to reprocess the reads, holding one entry per CDR3 protein. The sample yields 310,000 or so distinct CDR3 sequences, roughly a quarter seen once. The receptor comes from a human donor in good health (CMV status not recorded). Some clones in this sample may be carry-over from other donors' samples. The specimen was PBMCs. The J gene is TRBJ1-2, the V gene TRBV5-6; possible D gene TRBD1, 6 bases. CDR3 nucleotide sequence: TGTGCCAGCAGCTTGGTTGGGGGGCTCAACTATGGCTACACCTTC. As protein: CASSLVGGLNYGYTF.